The clone carrying this TCR beta chain has ten or more counts. This specimen comes from a study of blood T cells in healthy people across ages. The sample, around 9.9 milliliters of peripheral blood, was drawn from each donor. Next came a second PCR, run for roughly 6 to 11 cycles, which used a sample-barcoded 5' primer along with a J-beta primer mix. Every sample gave at least 2.5 million paired-end reads containing CDR3. TCRdb itself ran the 5' RACE reads through MiXCR, one entry per CDR3 protein. The data contain fewer than 800,000 distinct CDR3 sequences, about 30% of them singletons. The receptor was derived from a woman aged 80 or over in good health. What was sequenced was blood.

CDR3 DNA sequence: TGCAGTGCGGGACGGGGGGTGGGTACAGATACGCAGTATTTT. This codes for CSAGRGVGTDTQYF. This chain links TRBV20-1 with TRBJ2-3, with TRBD2 identical over 7 bases. The CDR3 consists of 14 residues. The ends lost 6 bases at V and 3 bases at J; junction bases unmatched: 9. Germline lookup yields CDR1 DFQATT and CDR2 SNEGSKA (reference sequence).